This T cell receptor beta chain was observed in a study of long-term antiretroviral therapy in people with HIV (dated by TCRdb to the early 2020s). About the full investigation: The earliest samples were collected about a decade before the 2015 WHO recommendation for immediate ART, when ART was typically delayed until CD4 counts fell. A retrospective serial study tested whether ART initiation and durable HIV suppression were associated with changes in peripheral blood TRB repertoire composition and diversity. A total of 150 to 200 cryopreserved PBMC samples were contributed to the cohort by 30 adults with confirmed HIV infection, with samples collected serially over a mean of 6 years (range 1-12). About 35% of the 30 participants with HIV were female. No cross-contamination during QIAcube processing turned up in test extractions that ran a monoclonal T-cell line alongside about 35 polyclonal samples. What the work shows at the level of the full study, not this receptor alone: Owing to limited PBMC availability, only the TCR beta chain was sequenced, without alpha chain pairing. The samples were dated from about 2004 to 2017, and the ART regimens that were used may be less effective than current ART regimens. Inferences about post-ART repertoire changes are limited because no data were available on ART adherence, viral resistance or therapy changes. Because pre-ART samples had limited cell numbers, unsorted PBMC were profiled rather than sorted CD4+ and CD8+ T cells. Expanded TRB clones identified before ART initiation dominated the repertoire across all time points, though the dominance fluctuated and decreased in many PLHIV after ART. CDR3 length ranges in HIV repertoires were narrower than in controls, and network structure suggested an antigen-experienced repertoire with only a slight naive shift after ART. ART initiation was associated with a significant increase in TRB diversity, but diversity stayed significantly below transplant donor controls even after long-term ART.

Based on the germline V gene (reference sequence), the CDR1 and CDR2 sequences are GTSNPN and SVGIG. The CDR3 runs 16 amino acids, cysteine and phenylalanine included. Only the CDR3 part of the read is kept: 48 bases, read in frame from the first base. V was cut back by 2 bases and J by 6 bases, leaving a gap of 21 bases between them. Participants were included only if at least one PBMC sample before ART initiation and at least two post-ART samples were available. Every participant with HIV received treatment in the United States of America. Cryopreserved samples of about 0.95-10 million PBMC were thawed and washed before DNA extraction. At the time of the earliest PBMC sample for each participant with HIV, ages ranged from about 23 to 60 years. Per participant, PBMC samples came from 1-4 timepoints prior to ART initiation and 2-8 timepoints following ART initiation, for a median of 7 samples. Serial HIV viral load, CD4+ T-cell count, ART history and demographic data were obtained for every participant. A Qiagen kit on a QIAcube was used to extract genomic DNA from unsorted PBMC, with samples processed in batches of 12.

The immunoSEQ hsTCRB v3.0 assay was used at survey level resolution for TRB variable region sequencing. TRB sequencing targeted a depth of 40,000-50,000 T-cell genomes per sample. Pooled TRB libraries were sequenced on an Illumina MiSeq with a v3 150-cycle kit. As for how the authors treated the data: Repertoire analysis was performed in R inside a reproducible Nextflow workflow that covered QC, data transformation and analysis. Custom analyses were implemented in LymphoSeq2, an R package for AIRR-Seq data exploration. After excluding a few samples that yielded fewer than 5000 total TRB sequences, some 180 HIV repertoires remained for analysis. Among the approximately 180 HIV repertoires that were kept, around 60 were collected before ART initiation and around 130 were collected after ART initiation. Repertoires were downsampled to 5000 TRB nucleotide sequences, with summary statistics averaged over 100 downsampling iterations. TRB sequences were retained for analysis only if CDR3 regions of at least seven amino acids were present. Diversity was measured with a Shannon entropy-derived clonality score and the Gini coefficient. Repertoire networks linked the top 5000 CDR3 amino acid sequences whenever two sequences differed by an edit distance of one. For TRB CDR3 amino acid sequences, GLIPH2 was used to predict antigen specificity groups and MHC restriction. CDR3 amino acid sequences were matched against VDJdb and McPAS-TCR to flag known CMV, EBV, HIV or tissue antigen associations. Pre-ART, post-ART and control groups were compared with Wilcoxon signed-rank tests and Holm-Bonferroni correction. In TCRdb, the immuneACCESS table is reduced to in-frame sequences with V and J assigned. These tables do not hold every clone; where another copy was compared, an unresolved V gene accounts for under half, and the others remain unexplained. The DNA was the basis for D and trimming; V, J and clone size are from that table. Present in this sample are 25,000 to 35,000 clones, about 94% of which were seen just once. The top ten constitute around 2.7% of the sample.

Regarding this clone: It has no known antigen specificity. No qualities accompany the bases; no much larger clone lies one base away.

The source of this sequence is a man aged 45 to 65 with HIV. The sequence joins TRBV30 to TRBJ2-3; the D segment may tentatively be TRBD1 or TRBD2, each giving 6 matched bases. This sample comprised unsorted PBMCs, obtained around 7.4 years after starting antiretroviral therapy. The DNA sequence is given as TGTGCCTGGAGTTTCCCCGGGGCTAGGGGGAGGGATACGCAGTATTTT. Its amino acids are CAWSFPGARGRDTQYF.